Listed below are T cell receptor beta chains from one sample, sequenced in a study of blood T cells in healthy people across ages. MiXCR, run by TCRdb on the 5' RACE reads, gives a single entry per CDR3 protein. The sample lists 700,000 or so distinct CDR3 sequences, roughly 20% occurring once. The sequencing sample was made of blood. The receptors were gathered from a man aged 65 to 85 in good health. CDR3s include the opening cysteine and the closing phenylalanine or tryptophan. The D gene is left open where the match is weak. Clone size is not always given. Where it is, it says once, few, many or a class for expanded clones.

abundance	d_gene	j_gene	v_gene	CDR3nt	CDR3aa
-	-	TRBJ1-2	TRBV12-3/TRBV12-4	TGTGCCAGCACCTTGGGGGGCGGAGGCTACACCTTC	CASTLGGGGYTF
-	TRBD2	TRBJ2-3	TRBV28	TGTGCCAGCAGTTTGCCCTCTACTAGCGGGGTTCGCACAGATACGCAGTATTTT	CASSLPSTSGVRTDTQYF
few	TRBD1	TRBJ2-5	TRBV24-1	TGTGCCACCAGTGATCGGGACAGCGGCGTGGTGGGGCAGTACTTC	CATSDRDSGVVGQYF
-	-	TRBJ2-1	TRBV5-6	TGTGCCAGCAGCTTGGGTGTCCGGGACATAAACAATGAGCAGTTCTTC	CASSLGVRDINNEQFF
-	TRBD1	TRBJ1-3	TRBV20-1	TGCAGTGCTCTGACAGGGGACCCTGGGAACACCATATATTTT	CSALTGDPGNTIYF
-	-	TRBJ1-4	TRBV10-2	TGCGCCAGCAGTGAGAGGGGCAGGGGAGAAAAACTGTTTTTT	CASSERGRGEKLFF
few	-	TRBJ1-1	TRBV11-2	TGTGCCAGCAGCTTAGGGACCTCGGGCCCAAACCCTAAAGCTTTCTTT	CASSLGTSGPNPKAFF
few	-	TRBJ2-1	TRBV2	TGTGCCAGCAGTGCGATGACTACGAATGAGCAGTTCTTC	CASSAMTTNEQFF
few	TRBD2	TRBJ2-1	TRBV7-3	TGTGCCAGCAGCAAGCCGGGACTAGCGGGCAATGAGCAGTTCTTC	CASSKPGLAGNEQFF
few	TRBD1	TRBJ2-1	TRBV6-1	TGTGCCAGCAGTGACTACAGGGGGGCCTACAATGAGCAGTTCTTC	CASSDYRGAYNEQFF
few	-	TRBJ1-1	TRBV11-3	TGTGCCAGCAGCTTACATCCGGGTGACACTGAAGCTTTCTTT	CASSLHPGDTEAFF
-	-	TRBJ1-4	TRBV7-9	TGTGCCAGCAGCCCTGCGGTTCAGAGAGAAAAACTGTTTTTT	CASSPAVQREKLFF
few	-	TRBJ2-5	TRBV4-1	TGCGCCAGCAGCCAAGATATGGGTCTGGGCCCCCAAGAGACCCAGTACTTC	CASSQDMGLGPQETQYF
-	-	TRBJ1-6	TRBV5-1	TGCGCCAGCAGCTTGGAAGGCTCGCCCTATAATTCACCCCTCCACTTT	CASSLEGSPYNSPLHF
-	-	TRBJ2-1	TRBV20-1	TGCAGTGCTAGCCCCCCGTCGGATGAGCAGTTCTTC	CSASPPSDEQFF
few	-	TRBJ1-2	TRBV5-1	TGCGCCAGCAGCCAGGGGCCGGAGCCACCTGGCTACACCTTC	CASSQGPEPPGYTF
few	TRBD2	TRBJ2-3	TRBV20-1	TGCAGTGCTGGACTCGGGACTAGCGGGGGCCCTACAGATACGCAGTATTTT	CSAGLGTSGGPTDTQYF
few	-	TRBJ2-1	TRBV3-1	TGTGCCAGCAGCCAAGTGGGACGGAGAATCTCCTACAATGAGCAGTTCTTC	CASSQVGRRISYNEQFF
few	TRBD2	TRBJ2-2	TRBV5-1	TGCGCCAGCAGCTTGTGGGGGGGAGACACCCCGAACACCGGGGAGCTGTTTTTT	CASSLWGGDTPNTGELFF
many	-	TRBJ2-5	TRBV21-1	TGTGCCAGCAGCAAAGCCGGTCGGGAGGGCCGTCATGATATAGAGACCCAGTACTTC	CASSKAGREGRHDIETQYF
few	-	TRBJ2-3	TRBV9	TGTGCCAGCAGCGTAGGCCGAACTTCAGATACGCAGTATTTT	CASSVGRTSDTQYF
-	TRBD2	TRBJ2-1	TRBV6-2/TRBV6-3	TGTGCCAGCAGAGAGACTAGCGTCTACAATGAGCAGTTCTTC	CASRETSVYNEQFF
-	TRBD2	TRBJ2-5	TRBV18	TGTGCCAGCTCACCCGGACTAGCGGGGGTCTGGGAGACCCAGTACTTC	CASSPGLAGVWETQYF
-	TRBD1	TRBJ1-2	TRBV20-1	TGCAGTGCTAACAGGGGCAGGGGCTACACCTTC	CSANRGRGYTF
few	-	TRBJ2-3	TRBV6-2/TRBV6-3	TGTGCCAGCAGTTATGCTGGACAGACCGCAAGGGATACGCAGTATTTT	CASSYAGQTARDTQYF
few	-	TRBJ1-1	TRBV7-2	TGTGCCAGCAGCTTACACGGGGGTCAGAACACTGAAGCTTTCTTT	CASSLHGGQNTEAFF
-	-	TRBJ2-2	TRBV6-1	TGTGCCACCAAATTCGGGGTGGACGCCGGGGAGCTGTTTTTT	CATKFGVDAGELFF
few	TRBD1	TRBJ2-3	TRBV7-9	TGTGCCAGCAGACCGGGACAGGGGGCAGATACGCAGTATTTT	CASRPGQGADTQYF
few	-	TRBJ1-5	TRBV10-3	TGTGCCTCCCGCCCAGGGAGCAATCAGCCCCAGCATTTT	CASRPGSNQPQHF
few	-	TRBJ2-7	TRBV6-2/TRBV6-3	TGTGCCAGCAGTTACTCGTTTCAGGACATGATCTCCTACGAGCAGTACTTC	CASSYSFQDMISYEQYF
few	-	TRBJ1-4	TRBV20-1	TGCAGTGCTAGCCCTGGGGCAGGACAGCTTGAAAAACTGTTTTTT	CSASPGAGQLEKLFF
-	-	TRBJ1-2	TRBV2	TGTGCCAGCAGAGGACCTTTTAACTATGGCTACACCTTC	CASRGPFNYGYTF
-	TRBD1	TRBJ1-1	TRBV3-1	TGTGCCAGCAGCCTCTGGACAGGGCGGACTGAAGCTTTCTTT	CASSLWTGRTEAFF
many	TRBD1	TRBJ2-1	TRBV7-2	TGTGCCACCGGACAGGACTCCTACAATGAGCAGTTCTTC	CATGQDSYNEQFF